This entry lists 17 T cell receptor beta chains sequenced from one sample in a study of CD8+CD57+ T cells in acquired aplastic anemia. Genomic DNA served as template for TCR beta VDJ and CDR3 profiling. TCRdb analysed the reads with MiXCR anew, one entry per CDR3 protein. The sample contains around 430,000 distinct CDR3 sequences, 25% to 40% of which appear only once. Patients sequenced had flow cytometry evidence of CD8+CD57+ cell expansion. Sequencing was performed on sorted CD4+, CD8+, or CD8+CD57+ T cells (not recorded which) from PBMCs. These receptors were taken from a human donor with aplastic anemia.

J is TRBJ2-2 and V is TRBV6-5, with a weak D call TRBD1 (5 bases). CDR3 length: 15 residues. Trimming pared 6 bases from V and 4 bases from J, leaving 15 bases between. Germline-derived CDR1 and CDR2 are MNHEY and SVGAGI. As DNA, the CDR3 is TGTGCCAGCAGCTACAGGACGGCGTCCACCGGGGAGCTGTTTTTT. Protein sequence: CASSYRTASTGELFF.

This chain joins TRBV5-1 and TRBJ2-6; D gene unclear. Looked up from germline, CDR1 is SGHRS and CDR2 is YFSETQ. Trimming removed 2 bases from V and 2 bases from J, with 5 bases in between. There are 14 residues in the CDR3. Here the CDR3 DNA reads TGCGCCAGCAGCTTAAACCCTGGGGCCAACGTCCTGACTTTC. Its protein is CASSLNPGANVLTF.

This clonotype was seen repeatedly, ten times or more. The chain employs TRBV30 and TRBJ1-2; no firm D call. This CDR3 has 10 residues. Germline V lookup: CDR1 GTSNPN, CDR2 SVGIG (reference sequence). V lost 5 bases and J 8 bases, leaving 9 bases between the germline ends. The CDR3 reads CAWAEVGYTF. CDR3 nucleotide sequence: TGTGCCTGGGCGGAGGTGGGCTACACCTTC. Variable domain in full (rest from reference TRBV30 and TRBJ1-2): SQTIHQWPATLVQPVGSPLSLECTVEGTSNPNLYWYRQAAGRGLQLLFYSVGIGQISSEVPQNLSASRPQDRQFILSSKKLLLSDSGFYLCAWAEVGYTFGSGTRLTVV.

For the CDR3, the DNA is TGCAGTGCTAGGTTGCCGGTCGGGAGGGGGAACGGGGAGCTGTTTTTT. Protein sequence: CSARLPVGRGNGELFF. The chain links TRBV20-1 to TRBJ2-2, with TRBD2 matching over 8 bases. The CDR3 covers 16 residues. Trimming cost V 3 bases and J 7 bases; bases outside gene matches: 13. In germline, CDR1 is DFQATT, CDR2 SNEGSKA (reference sequence).

The chain links TRBV5-4 to TRBJ2-3; 8 bases agree with TRBD1. The CDR3 consists of 16 residues. Germline loops: CDR1 SGHNT, CDR2 YYREEE (reference sequence). J was trimmed by 2 bases and V by 1 base; bases with no gene match: 6. The CDR3 DNA sequence: TGTGCCAGCAGCTTGTGGACAGGGTTGAACACAGATACGCAGTATTTT. This codes for CASSLWTGLNTDTQYF.

The chain carries TRBV11-2 and TRBJ2-3; a possible D gene is TRBD2 (5 bases). Germline V lookup: CDR1 SGHAT, CDR2 FQNNGV. V was shortened by 1 base and J by 2 bases, with 13 bases between the two germline ends. CDR3 length: 16 residues. Here the CDR3 DNA reads TGTGCCAGCAGCTTAGGTGTGCTAGCTGACACAGATACGCAGTATTTT. Residues: CASSLGVLADTDTQYF.

The sample holds one count of this clonotype. This chain joins TRBV5-1 and TRBJ2-3; TRBD1 aligns across 8 bases. CDR1 and CDR2 from the germline V gene are SGHRS and YFSETQ. This CDR3 region has 15 residues. V trimming: 4 bases; J trimming: 0 bases; junction bases outside the gene matches: 4. CDR3 region: CASSVRGQSTDTQYF. The CDR3 region has the DNA TGCGCCAGCAGCGTCAGGGGGCAAAGCACAGATACGCAGTATTTT.

The sample holds many counts of this clonotype. This sequence joins TRBV20-1 and TRBJ1-2; D gene ambiguous. Germline values: CDR1 DFQATT, CDR2 SNEGSKA (reference sequence). The CDR3 spans 14 residues. The CDR3 loop is CLGGRRGPGYGYTF. The CDR3 nucleotides are TGCCTTGGAGGGCGTAGAGGTCCGGGCTATGGCTACACCTTC.

This clonotype showed up just a few times. The chain links TRBV3-1 to TRBJ2-7, with 12 bases aligning to TRBD1. The CDR3 runs to 14 residues. Germline values: CDR1 LGHDT, CDR2 YNNKEL (reference sequence). V was pared by 3 bases and J by 6 bases, with 3 bases of the junction left unmatched. CDR3 DNA: TGTGCCAGCAGCCAGGGGACAGGGGGCAGCGAGCAGTACTTC. Encoded protein: CASSQGTGGSEQYF.

This clonotype was detected once. V gene TRBV20-1 combines with J gene TRBJ2-3; D remains ambiguous. V was trimmed by 8 bases and J by 1 base, leaving 7 bases between them. The CDR3 is 11 amino acids. Looked up from germline, CDR1 is DFQATT and CDR2 is SNEGSKA (reference sequence). The CDR3 DNA reads TGCAGTTCGAAACGCACAGATACGCAGTATTTT. The encoded protein is CSSKRTDTQYF.

Turning to this clonotype: A read error may explain this, as a much larger clone is one base away. The genes are TRBV2 and TRBJ1-2, with D tentatively TRBD1 (6 bases). Germline CDR1 and CDR2: SNHLY and FYNNEI. V was clipped by 8 bases and J by 8 bases, with 21 bases between them. The length of the CDR3 is 14 residues. The CDR3 region is CASGSQGHASGYTF. The DNA of the CDR3 is TGTGCCAGCGGTTCCCAGGGGCACGCGAGCGGCTACACCTTC.

As regards this clonotype: A much larger clone differs by one base, so this may be a read error. The chain couples TRBV7-9 to TRBJ2-1; the D is unclear. V shed 5 bases and J shed 9 bases, with 8 bases lying between them. The germline V gene has CDR1 SEHNR and CDR2 FQNEAQ (reference sequence). This CDR3 contains 11 residues. CDR3 coding DNA: TGTGCCAGCAGCCCAGCTGGTGAGCAGTTCTTC. Residues: CASSPAGEQFF.

This sequence joins TRBV4-2 and TRBJ2-7, with D possibly TRBD2 on 6 matching bases. There are 16 residues in the CDR3. The V and J ends lost 0 bases and 6 bases respectively, with 18 bases between them. Germline values: CDR1 LGHNA, CDR2 YNFKEQ. The CDR3 DNA is TGTGCCAGCAGCCAAGACGGACGGGACTCCCGCTCCGAGCAGTACTTC. Protein: CASSQDGRDSRSEQYF.

The chain carries TRBV4-1 and TRBJ2-3; 8 bases fit TRBD1. Germline V CDR1 and CDR2: MGHRA, YSYEKL. Trimming took 7 bases from V and 2 from J; bases not matched to a gene: 8. The CDR3 runs to 15 residues. Written as DNA, the CDR3 is TGCGCCAGCACCGGGACAGGTAAAACCACAGATACGCAGTATTTT. It yields the protein CASTGTGKTTDTQYF.

Many counts were recorded for this clonotype. It may be a read error: a sequence one base away is much more abundant. This chain uses TRBV25-1 with TRBJ1-6, with unresolved D. V lost 11 bases to trimming and J lost 0 bases, with 17 bases between them. Germline values: CDR1 MGHDK, CDR2 SYGVNS. This CDR3 spans 16 amino acids. CDR3 region: CAFEGSSSSYNSPLHF. Here the CDR3 DNA reads TGTGCCTTCGAAGGAAGCTCTAGCTCCTATAATTCACCCCTCCACTTT.

This clonotype was seen ten or more times. V usage is TRBV20-1 and J usage is TRBJ2-7; 7 nucleotides agree with TRBD1. The CDR3 has 14 residues. Germline CDR1 and CDR2: DFQATT and SNEGSKA (reference sequence). V dropped 0 bases and J dropped 2; count of bases not matched to a gene: 4. The CDR3 loop reads CSARERQGTYEQYF. The DNA of the CDR3 is TGCAGTGCTAGAGAAAGACAGGGAACCTACGAGCAGTACTTC.

The chain combines TRBV10-3 with TRBJ2-7, with unresolved D. The CDR3 covers 11 residues. The V gene lost 11 bases and the J gene lost 2 bases, with 10 bases spanning the gap. In germline, CDR1 is ENHRY, CDR2 SYGVKD. The DNA for the CDR3 is TGTGCCGTCTTACGCACCTACGAGCAGTACTTC. As protein: CAVLRTYEQYF.